Each of the 5 T cell receptor beta chains below was sequenced from the same sample in a study of T cell clonotyping in hematopoietic cell transplantation. Regarding time point: recipient sample about 28 days before transplant, after cytoreduction. TCRdb's table, derived via immunoSEQ multiplex PCR, lists solely in-frame clones and lacks some. The table lists around 28,000 clones, approximately 81% of them singletons. The input for sequencing was peripheral blood mononuclear cells, taken before stem cell transplant. The receptors here all came from a man aged 40-55 years with acute myeloid leukemia. Some clones in this sample may be carry-over from other donors' samples.

The table lists this clone with a count of one. The chain couples TRBV28 to TRBJ1-4; 8 bases fit TRBD1. This CDR3 region has 16 residues. J was trimmed by 7 bases and V by 1 base; bases with no gene match: 8. Germline V CDR1 and CDR2: MDHEN, SYDVKM. CDR3 coding DNA: TGTGCCAGCAGTTTATCAGGGGGCGAGGTCGCTGAAAAACTGTTTTTT. It is translated as CASSLSGGEVAEKLFF.

This chain links TRBV5-1 with TRBJ2-3; the match to TRBD2 covers 11 bases. V gave up 4 bases and J gave up 4 bases; unmatched junction bases: 8. In germline, CDR1 is SGHRS, CDR2 YFSETQ. The CDR3 runs 16 residues. The CDR3 region has the DNA TGCGCCAGCAGCCGGGGGGTGACTAGCGGGGCAGATACGCAGTATTTT. Its translation is CASSRGVTSGADTQYF.

The chain recombines TRBV28 with TRBJ1-3; D gene uncertain. The germline CDR1 and CDR2 sequences are MDHEN and SYDVKM. The V and J ends lost 4 bases and 4 bases respectively, with 14 bases between them. CDR3 length: 15 residues. CDR3 protein: CASSSGRDYGNTIYF. For the CDR3, the DNA is TGTGCCAGCAGTTCCGGACGGGATTACGGAAACACCATATATTTT.

The sample holds a few counts of this clone. The DNA of the CDR3 is TGTGCCAGCAGCCCAGCGGTCTCGGACACTGGAAATTCACCCCTCCACTTT. Protein product: CASSPAVSDTGNSPLHF. The J gene is TRBJ1-6, the V gene TRBV27; a possible D gene is TRBD1 (5 bases). Trimming shortened V by 6 bases and J by 7 bases, and 22 bases separated the two germline ends. CDR1 and CDR2 (germline): MNHEY, SMNVEV (reference sequence). The CDR3 loop spans 17 amino acids.

V usage is TRBV7-2 and J usage is TRBJ1-5; possible D gene TRBD1, 6 bases. From germline, CDR1 is SGHTA and CDR2 FQGNSA. The CDR3 sequence is 16 residues long. Trimming removed 3 bases from V and 3 bases from J, with 15 bases in between. This CDR3 reads CASSFYLDSPNQPQHF. The DNA of the CDR3 is TGTGCCAGCAGCTTTTACTTGGACAGCCCCAATCAGCCCCAGCATTTT.